These 12 T cell receptor beta chains were all obtained from the same sample, sequenced in a study of T cells in placental villitis. The immunoSEQ assay was v4. TCRdb's table, derived via immunoSEQ multiplex PCR, lists solely in-frame clones and lacks some. The sample carries more than 3,000 clones, about 79% recorded once. The sequenced material came from placental tissue containing maternal and fetal cells. The receptor source for this set is a human patient with infectious villitis; the placental T cells may come from both mother and fetus.

This sequence joins TRBV6-5 and TRBJ1-6; D unresolved. Germline V gives CDR1 MNHEY, CDR2 SVGAGI. The ends were cut back, 2 bases at V and 7 bases at J, with 9 bases in the middle. The CDR3 sequence is 14 residues long. The CDR3 region is CASSYEFPNSPLHF. As DNA, the CDR3 is TGTGCCAGCAGTTACGAGTTTCCCAATTCACCCCTCCACTTT.

This clone was seen a single time. The V and J genes are TRBV5-5 and TRBJ1-2; TRBD1 agrees at 8 bases. The CDR3 runs to 12 residues. After removal of 4 bases from V and 6 bases from J, the junction contained 2 bases not matched to a gene. The germline CDR1 and CDR2 sequences are SGHKS and YYEKEE (reference sequence). DNA for the CDR3: TGTGCCAGCAGCCAGGGGGCGAATGGCTACACCTTC. This codes for CASSQGANGYTF.

The gene calls are TRBV7-6 and TRBJ1-5; 7 bases are shared with TRBD1. This CDR3 is built from 14 residues. J was trimmed by 5 bases and V by 4 bases; bases with no gene match: 5. The germline CDR1 and CDR2 sequences are SGHVS and FNYEAQ. CDR3 DNA: TGTGCCAGCAGCTACAGGGGTCGGGATCAGCCCCAGCATTTT. It yields the protein CASSYRGRDQPQHF. Full variable domain (outside the CDR3, taken from reference TRBV7-6 and TRBJ1-5): GAGVSQSPRYKVTKRGQDVALRCDPISGHVSLYWYRQALGQGPEFLTYFNYEAQQDKSGLPNDRFSAERPEGSISTLTIQRTEQRDSAMYRCASSYRGRDQPQHFGDGTRLSIL.

J is TRBJ1-6 and V is TRBV6-2 or TRBV6-3; possible D gene TRBD1, 5 bases. CDR3 length: 15 residues. V lost 4 bases and J 7 bases, leaving 14 bases between the germline ends. The germline gives CDR1 MNHEY, CDR2 SVGEGT. CDR3 residues: CASSLFTGRNSPLHF. The DNA of the CDR3 is TGTGCCAGCAGTTTATTCACAGGTCGAAATTCACCCCTCCACTTT.

V gene TRBV19 combines with J gene TRBJ2-1; no definite D call. The germline CDR1 and CDR2 sequences are LNHDA and SQIVND (reference sequence). The CDR3 loop spans 13 amino acids. Trimming removed 3 bases from V and 3 bases from J, with 6 bases in between. In DNA form, the CDR3 reads TGTGCCAGTAGTATGCGGTACTACAATGAGCAGTTCTTC. Residues: CASSMRYYNEQFF.

The chain uses TRBV6-2 or TRBV6-3 and TRBJ2-5; D might be TRBD2 (5 bases). The V end was cut by 2 bases, the J end by 1 base, with 14 bases between. CDR1 is MNHEY and CDR2 is SVGEGT in the germline V gene. The CDR3 runs 16 residues. DNA for the CDR3: TGTGCCAGCAGTTACCCTTTAGCGCACCCCCAAGAGACCCAGTACTTC. Protein product: CASSYPLAHPQETQYF.

This clone was counted only a few times. The rearrangement uses TRBV3-1 (or the pseudogene TRBV3-2) and TRBJ2-5, with D maybe TRBD2 (5 bases). The CDR3 spans 15 residues. Per the germline V gene, CDR1 is LGHDT and CDR2 is YNNKEL (reference sequence). Deletions cut 4 bases from V and 7 bases from J, with 19 bases between. In nucleotides, the CDR3 is TGTGCCAGCAGCCCCTACCACGGGGAAGCCGGGACCCAGTACTTC. Translating gives CASSPYHGEAGTQYF.

Worth noting for this clone: The same CDR3 is also encoded by other DNA sequences in this sample. The chain is built from TRBV2 and TRBJ2-5; tentative D call: TRBD2 (7 bases). This CDR3 is built from 15 residues. Trimming cost V 4 bases and J 3 bases, with 15 bases left between them. Germline lookup yields CDR1 SNHLY and CDR2 FYNNEI. This chain's CDR3 is CASSGLAGAEETQYF. The CDR3 DNA follows: TGTGCCAGCAGTGGACTGGCGGGGGCGGAAGAGACCCAGTACTTC.

Comment on this clone: A junction boundary mismatches the germline segment, possibly from a read error. This chain connects TRBV4-3 to TRBJ1-2; 9 bases match TRBD1. Looked up from germline, CDR1 is LGHNA and CDR2 is YSLEER. The CDR3 length is 14 residues. CDR3 in amino acids: CASSPDRGFFGHPF. DNA for the CDR3: TGCGCCAGCAGCCCGGACAGGGGCTTTTTTGGCCACCCCTTC.

The chain links TRBV3-1 (or the pseudogene TRBV3-2) to TRBJ1-2; no firm D call. Germline V gives CDR1 LGHDT, CDR2 YNNKEL (reference sequence). The V gene lost 1 base and the J gene lost 4 bases, with 7 bases spanning the gap. CDR3 size: 13 residues. The CDR3 bases are TGTGCCAGCAGCCAAGCACCAACCTATGGCTACACCTTC. It translates to CASSQAPTYGYTF.

The chain recombines TRBV5-1 with TRBJ1-1; D gene uncertain. The V gene's germline CDR1 is SGHRS and CDR2 YFSETQ. V dropped 4 bases and J dropped 5 bases, with 12 bases sitting between them. The CDR3 has 13 residues. The CDR3 here is CASSPSVVTEAFF. The CDR3 region has the DNA TGCGCCAGCAGCCCGTCAGTCGTAACTGAAGCTTTCTTT.

The chain couples TRBV27 to TRBJ2-5; 7 positions match TRBD2. The germline V gene has CDR1 MNHEY and CDR2 SMNVEV (reference sequence). Losses at the gene ends were 5 bases for V and 4 bases for J; bases not matched to a gene: 7. The CDR3 has 14 residues. The CDR3: CASSQTTSSETQYF. The CDR3 region has the DNA TGTGCCAGCAGTCAAACGACTAGCTCAGAGACCCAGTACTTC.